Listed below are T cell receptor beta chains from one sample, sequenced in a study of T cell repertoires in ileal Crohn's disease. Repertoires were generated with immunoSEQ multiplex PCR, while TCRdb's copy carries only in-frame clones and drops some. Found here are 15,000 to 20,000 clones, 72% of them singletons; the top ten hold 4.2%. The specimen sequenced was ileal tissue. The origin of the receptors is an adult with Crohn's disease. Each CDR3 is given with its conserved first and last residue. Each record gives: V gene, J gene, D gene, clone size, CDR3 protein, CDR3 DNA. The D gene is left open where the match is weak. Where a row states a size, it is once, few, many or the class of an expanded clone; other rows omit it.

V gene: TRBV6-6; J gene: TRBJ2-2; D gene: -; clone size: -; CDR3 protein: CASSYRGGTGELFF; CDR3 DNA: TGTGCCAGCAGTTACAGGGGAGGCACCGGGGAGCTGTTTTTT
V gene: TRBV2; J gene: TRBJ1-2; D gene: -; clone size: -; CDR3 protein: CASTADSYGYTF; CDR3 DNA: TGTGCCAGCACGGCGGACAGTTATGGCTACACCTTC
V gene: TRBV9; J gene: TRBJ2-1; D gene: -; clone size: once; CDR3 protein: CASSPQTGYNEQFF; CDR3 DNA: TGTGCCAGCAGCCCCCAGACAGGTTACAATGAGCAGTTCTTC
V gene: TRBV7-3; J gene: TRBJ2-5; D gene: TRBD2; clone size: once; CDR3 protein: CASSLKASGYQETQYF; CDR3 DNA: TGTGCCAGCAGCTTAAAGGCTAGCGGGTACCAAGAGACCCAGTACTTC
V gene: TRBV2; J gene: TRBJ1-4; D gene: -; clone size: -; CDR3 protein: CASSPPSRESGKLFF; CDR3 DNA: TGTGCCAGCAGTCCCCCCTCCCGGGAATCAGGAAAACTGTTTTTT
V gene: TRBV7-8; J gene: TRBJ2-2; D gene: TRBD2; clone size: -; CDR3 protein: CASNPGKAGGINTGELFF; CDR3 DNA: TGTGCCAGCAACCCCGGAAAAGCGGGAGGGATAAACACCGGGGAGCTGTTTTTT
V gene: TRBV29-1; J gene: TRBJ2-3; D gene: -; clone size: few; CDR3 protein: CSVGLGASTDTQYF; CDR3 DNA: TGCAGCGTTGGATTGGGGGCTAGCACAGATACGCAGTATTTT
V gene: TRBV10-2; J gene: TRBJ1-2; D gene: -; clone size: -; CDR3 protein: CASSERGYGYTF; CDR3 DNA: TGCGCCAGCAGTGAGAGGGGCTACGGCTACACCTTC
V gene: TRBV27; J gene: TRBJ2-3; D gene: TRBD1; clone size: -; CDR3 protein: CASSFTTDRNRDTQYF; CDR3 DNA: TGTGCCAGCAGTTTCACCACGGACAGGAATAGGGATACGCAGTATTTT
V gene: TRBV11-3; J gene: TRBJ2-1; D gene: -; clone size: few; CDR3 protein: CASSLGLLPYNEQFF; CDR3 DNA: TGTGCCAGCAGCTTGGGACTTCTACCCTACAATGAGCAGTTCTTC
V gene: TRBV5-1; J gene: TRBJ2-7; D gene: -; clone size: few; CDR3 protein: CASSTGVPYEQYF; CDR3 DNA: TGCGCCAGCAGCACCGGGGTTCCCTACGAGCAGTACTTC
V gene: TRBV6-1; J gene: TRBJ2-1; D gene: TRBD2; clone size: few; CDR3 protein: CASSLAGEVWEFF; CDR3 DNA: TGTGCCAGCAGTTTAGCGGGAGAAGTCTGGGAGTTCTTC
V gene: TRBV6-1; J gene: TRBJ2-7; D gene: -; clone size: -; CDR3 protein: CASSLQGNSYEQYF; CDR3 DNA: TGTGCCAGCAGCCTACAGGGTAACTCCTACGAGCAGTACTTC
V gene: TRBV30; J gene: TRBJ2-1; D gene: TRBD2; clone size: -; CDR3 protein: CAWSVTSGGFNEQFF; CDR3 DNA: TGTGCCTGGAGTGTAACTAGCGGGGGGTTTAATGAGCAGTTCTTC
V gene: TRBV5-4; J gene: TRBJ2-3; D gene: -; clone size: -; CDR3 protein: CASSWGLPGTDTQYF; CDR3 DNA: TGTGCCAGCAGCTGGGGACTCCCAGGCACAGATACGCAGTATTTT
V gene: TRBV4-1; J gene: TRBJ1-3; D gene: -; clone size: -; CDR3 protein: CASSQPTGRGSGNTIYF; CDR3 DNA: TGCGCCAGCAGCCAACCTACTGGCAGGGGATCTGGAAACACCATATATTTT
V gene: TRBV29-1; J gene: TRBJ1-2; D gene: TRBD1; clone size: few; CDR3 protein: CSVVMQGVVYGYTF; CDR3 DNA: TGCAGCGTTGTGATGCAGGGGGTCGTCTATGGCTACACCTTC
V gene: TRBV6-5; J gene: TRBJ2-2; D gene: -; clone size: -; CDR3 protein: CASRRDSRTGELFF; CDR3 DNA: TGTGCCAGCAGGCGGGACAGTAGGACCGGGGAGCTGTTTTTT
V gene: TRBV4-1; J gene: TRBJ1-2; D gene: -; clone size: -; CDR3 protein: CASSQGVWGNYGYTF; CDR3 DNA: TGCGCCAGCAGCCAAGGGGTTTGGGGCAACTATGGCTACACCTTC
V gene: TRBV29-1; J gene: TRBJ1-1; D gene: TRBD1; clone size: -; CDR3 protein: CSARTGSNTEAFF; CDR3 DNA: TGCAGCGCACGGACAGGGTCTAACACTGAAGCTTTCTTT
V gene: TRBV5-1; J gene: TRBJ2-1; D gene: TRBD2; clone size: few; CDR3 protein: CASSLSGGAVNEQFF; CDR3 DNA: TGCGCCAGCAGCTTATCGGGGGGGGCCGTAAATGAGCAGTTCTTC
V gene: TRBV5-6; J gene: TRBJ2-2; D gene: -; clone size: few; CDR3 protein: CASSLFGTGELFF; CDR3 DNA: TGTGCCAGCAGCTTGTTCGGCACCGGGGAGCTGTTTTTT
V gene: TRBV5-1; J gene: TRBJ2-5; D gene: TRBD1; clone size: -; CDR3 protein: CASSRNPGQRQETQYF; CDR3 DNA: TGCGCCAGCAGCCGAAATCCGGGACAGCGACAAGAGACCCAGTACTTC